One sample yielded the 5 T cell receptor beta chains listed below, sequenced in a study of human T cells and chemical hapten exposure. TCRdb reprocessed the RACE reads via MiXCR and lists one record per CDR3 protein. This table has 60,000 to 80,000 distinct CDR3 sequences, approximately 7% appearing once. The time point was: pre-sensitization, week 0. Documented treatment: therapeutic diphenylcyclopropenone sensitization with weekly scalp DPC. The sample consisted of whole blood, taken in connection with sensitization to the hapten diphenylcyclopropenone (DPC). Source of these receptors: a woman younger than 45 with alopecia areata. Some clones in this sample may be carry-over from other donors' samples.

This clonotype was observed a handful of times. The chain combines TRBV7-9 with TRBJ1-1; D is unresolved. This CDR3 contains 12 residues. CDR1 and CDR2 from the germline V gene are SEHNR and FQNEAQ (reference sequence). The germline V and J ends were trimmed by 1 base and 8 bases, with 8 bases remaining between them. Here the CDR3 reads CASSLGTLEAFF. The DNA for the CDR3 is TGTGCCAGCAGCTTAGGTACTCTGGAAGCTTTCTTT.

J is TRBJ2-3 and V is TRBV5-4; TRBD2 aligns across 9 bases. The CDR3 loop spans 15 amino acids. Losses at the gene ends were 4 bases for V and 2 bases for J; bases not matched to a gene: 5. Germline loops: CDR1 SGHNT, CDR2 YYREEE (reference sequence). The CDR3 DNA sequence: TGTGCCAGCAGCCTTAGCGGGGGCCCCACAGATACGCAGTATTTT. Amino acid sequence: CASSLSGGPTDTQYF.

Only a few counts were recorded for this clonotype. This chain links TRBV29-1 with TRBJ1-2; 10 bases align to TRBD1. V lost 6 bases to trimming and J lost 8 bases; unmatched junction nucleotides: 9. Germline V lookup: CDR1 SQVTM, CDR2 ANQGSEA. This CDR3 spans 13 amino acids. The CDR3 reads CSVRDRGYGGYTF. CDR3 bases: TGCAGCGTGCGGGACAGGGGATATGGGGGCTACACCTTC. The entire variable domain, with the rest obtained from reference TRBV29-1 and TRBJ1-2, is as follows: SAVISQKPSRDICQRGTSLTIQCQVDSQVTMMFWYRQQPGQSLTLIATANQGSEATYESGFVIDKFPISRPNLTFSTLTVSNMSPEDSSIYLCSVRDRGYGGYTFGSGTRLTVV.

This clonotype was found a few times. V usage is TRBV6-2 or TRBV6-3 and J usage is TRBJ1-3; D remains ambiguous. This CDR3 has 14 residues. Germline V lookup: CDR1 MNHEY, CDR2 SVGEGT. V was shortened by 7 bases and J by 1 base, with 11 bases between the two germline ends. CDR3 residues: CASIPSGSGNTIYF. The CDR3 DNA reads TGTGCCAGCATCCCGTCGGGTTCTGGAAACACCATATATTTT.

This clonotype showed up just a few times. The rearrangement links TRBV27 to TRBJ1-1; D not certain. Trimming took off 0 bases at V and 4 bases at J, with 6 bases between the two ends. Germline V gene lookup returns CDR1 MNHEY and CDR2 SMNVEV (reference sequence). This CDR3 spans 13 amino acids. The CDR3 DNA sequence: TGTGCCAGCAGTTTATCCCCGACCACTGAAGCTTTCTTT. This encodes CASSLSPTTEAFF.